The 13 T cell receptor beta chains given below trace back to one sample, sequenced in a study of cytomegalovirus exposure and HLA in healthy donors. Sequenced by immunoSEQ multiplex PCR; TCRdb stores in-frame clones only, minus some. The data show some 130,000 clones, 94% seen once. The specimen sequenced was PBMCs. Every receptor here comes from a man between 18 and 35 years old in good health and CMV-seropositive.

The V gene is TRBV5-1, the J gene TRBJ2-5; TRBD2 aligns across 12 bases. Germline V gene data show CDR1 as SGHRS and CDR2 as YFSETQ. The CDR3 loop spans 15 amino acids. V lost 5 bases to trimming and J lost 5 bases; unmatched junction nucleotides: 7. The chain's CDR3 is CASRPTSGSLETQYF. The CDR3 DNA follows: TGCGCCAGCAGACCGACTAGCGGGAGTTTGGAGACCCAGTACTTC. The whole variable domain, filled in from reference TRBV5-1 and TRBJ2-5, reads KAGVTQTPRYLIKTRGQQVTLSCSPISGHRSVSWYQQTPGQGLQFLFEYFSETQRNKGNFPGRFSGRQFSNSRSEMNVSTLELGDSALYLCASRPTSGSLETQYFGPGTRLLVL.

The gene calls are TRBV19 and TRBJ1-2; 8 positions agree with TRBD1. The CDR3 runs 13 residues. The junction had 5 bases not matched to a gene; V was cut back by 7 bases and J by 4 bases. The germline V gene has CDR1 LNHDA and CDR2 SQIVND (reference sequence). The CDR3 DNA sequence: TGTGCCAGTATTCAGGGGGCCAGCTATGGCTACACCTTC. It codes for CASIQGASYGYTF.

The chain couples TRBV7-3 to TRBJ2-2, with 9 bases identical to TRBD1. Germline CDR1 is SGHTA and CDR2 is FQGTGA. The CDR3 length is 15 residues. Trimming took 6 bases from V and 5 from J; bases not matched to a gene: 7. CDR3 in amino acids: CASRYGTGWTGELFF. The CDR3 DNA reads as TGTGCCAGCAGATACGGGACAGGGTGGACCGGGGAGCTGTTTTTT.

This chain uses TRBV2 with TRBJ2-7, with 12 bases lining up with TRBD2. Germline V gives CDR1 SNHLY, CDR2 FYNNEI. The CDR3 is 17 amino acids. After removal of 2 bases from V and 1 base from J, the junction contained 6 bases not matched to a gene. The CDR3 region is CASSESGGLAGSYEQYF. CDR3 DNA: TGTGCCAGCAGTGAATCAGGGGGACTAGCGGGTTCCTACGAGCAGTACTTC.

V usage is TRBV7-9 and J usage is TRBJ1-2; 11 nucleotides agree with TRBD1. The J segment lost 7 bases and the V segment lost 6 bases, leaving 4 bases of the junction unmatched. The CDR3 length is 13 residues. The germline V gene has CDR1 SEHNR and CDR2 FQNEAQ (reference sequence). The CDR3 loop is CASSSGTGGGYTF. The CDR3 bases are TGTGCCAGCAGTTCCGGGACAGGGGGTGGCTACACCTTC.

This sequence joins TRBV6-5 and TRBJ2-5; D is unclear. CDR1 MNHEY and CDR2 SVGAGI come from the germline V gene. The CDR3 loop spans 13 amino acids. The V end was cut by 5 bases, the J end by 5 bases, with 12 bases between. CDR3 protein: CASSRHPRETQYF. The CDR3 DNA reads TGTGCCAGCAGTCGCCATCCCAGGGAGACCCAGTACTTC.

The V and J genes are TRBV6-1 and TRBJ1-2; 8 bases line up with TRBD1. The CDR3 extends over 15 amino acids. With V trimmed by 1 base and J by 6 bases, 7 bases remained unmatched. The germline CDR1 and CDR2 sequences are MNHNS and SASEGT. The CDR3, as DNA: TGTGCCAGCAGTGAAGGGCGGGCAGGGGGCGATGGCTACACCTTC. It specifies CASSEGRAGGDGYTF.

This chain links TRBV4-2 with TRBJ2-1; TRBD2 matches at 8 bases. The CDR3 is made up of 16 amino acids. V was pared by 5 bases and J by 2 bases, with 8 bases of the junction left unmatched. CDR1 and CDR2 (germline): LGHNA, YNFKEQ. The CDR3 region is CASSRAGVRPYNEQFF. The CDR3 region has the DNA TGTGCCAGCAGCAGAGCGGGAGTAAGGCCCTACAATGAGCAGTTCTTC.

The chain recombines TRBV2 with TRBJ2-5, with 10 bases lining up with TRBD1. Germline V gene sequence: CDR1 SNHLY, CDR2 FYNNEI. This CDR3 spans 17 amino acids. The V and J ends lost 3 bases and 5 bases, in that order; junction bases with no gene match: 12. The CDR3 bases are TGTGCCAGCAGTGAGGGCTTAGCCGGGACAGGGGACGAGACCCAGTACTTC. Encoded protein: CASSEGLAGTGDETQYF.

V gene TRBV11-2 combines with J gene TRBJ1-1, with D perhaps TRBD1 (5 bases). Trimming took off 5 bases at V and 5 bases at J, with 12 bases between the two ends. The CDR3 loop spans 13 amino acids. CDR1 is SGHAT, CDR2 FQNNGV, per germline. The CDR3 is CASSQQTETEAFF. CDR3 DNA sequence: TGTGCCAGCAGCCAACAGACAGAGACTGAAGCTTTCTTT.

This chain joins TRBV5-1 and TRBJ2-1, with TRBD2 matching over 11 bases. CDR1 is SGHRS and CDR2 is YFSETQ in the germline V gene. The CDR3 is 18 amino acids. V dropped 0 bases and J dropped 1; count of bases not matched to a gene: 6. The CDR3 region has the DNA TGCGCCAGCAGCTTGGAACTAGCGGGAGTTCGGTCCTACAATGAGCAGTTCTTC. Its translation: CASSLELAGVRSYNEQFF.

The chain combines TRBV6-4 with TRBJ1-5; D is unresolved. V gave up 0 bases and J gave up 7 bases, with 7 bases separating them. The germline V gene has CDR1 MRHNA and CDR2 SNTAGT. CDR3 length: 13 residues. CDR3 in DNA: TGTGCCAGCAGTGACTCGATCGGGCAGCCCCAGCATTTT. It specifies CASSDSIGQPQHF.

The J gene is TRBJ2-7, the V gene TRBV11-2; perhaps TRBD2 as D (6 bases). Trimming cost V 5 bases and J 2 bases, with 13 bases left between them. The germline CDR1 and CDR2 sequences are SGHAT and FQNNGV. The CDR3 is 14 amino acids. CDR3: CASSPPRGTYEQYF. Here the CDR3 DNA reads TGTGCCAGCAGCCCGCCGCGGGGAACCTACGAGCAGTACTTC.